These 15 T cell receptor beta chains originate from one sample sequenced in a study of T cell repertoires in ileal Crohn's disease. This table comes from immunoSEQ multiplex PCR, and its TCRdb copy is limited to in-frame clones, with some not included. The table has around 14,000 clones, 78% seen once. The sample consisted of ileal tissue. These receptors originate from an adult with Crohn's disease.

In DNA, the CDR3 is TGCGCCAGCTCCACGAGACTAGCGGGGACCACAGATACGCAGTATTTT. It is translated as CASSTRLAGTTDTQYF. The chain combines TRBV5-1 with TRBJ2-3, with 11 positions matching TRBD2. CDR1 is SGHRS and CDR2 is YFSETQ in the germline V gene. This CDR3 has 16 residues. The junction had 9 bases not matched to a gene; V was cut back by 7 bases and J by 2 bases.

The V and J genes are TRBV6-1 and TRBJ2-1; a weak D match, TRBD1 (6 bases). Germline CDR1 MNHNS, CDR2 SASEGT. This CDR3 region has 12 residues. Trimming removed 7 bases at V and 9 bases at J, with 13 bases between. The CDR3 nucleotides read TGTGCCAGCACCCCGACAGGTATTGAGCAGTTCTTC. Protein sequence: CASTPTGIEQFF.

This CDR3 reads CASSQGAGEGYEQYF. The CDR3 bases are TGCGCCAGCAGCCAAGGGGCAGGGGAAGGCTACGAGCAGTACTTC. The chain is built from TRBV4-1 and TRBJ2-7, with D possibly TRBD1 on 6 matching bases. CDR1 MGHRA and CDR2 YSYEKL come from the germline V gene. V lost 1 base and J lost 3, with 13 bases in between. The CDR3 extends over 15 amino acids.

This clone was observed a handful of times. This chain connects TRBV5-1 to TRBJ2-3; 7 bases match TRBD2. This CDR3 comprises 16 residues. Germline trimming cut 1 base from V and 0 bases from J; bases unmatched to any gene: 5. CDR1 and CDR2 (germline): SGHRS, YFSETQ. CDR3 protein: CASSLLGAGSTDTQYF. The DNA for the CDR3 is TGCGCCAGCAGCTTGCTCGGAGCGGGGAGCACAGATACGCAGTATTTT.

This clone was recorded a few times. Other DNA sequences in this specimen translate into the identical CDR3. This sequence joins TRBV29-1 and TRBJ2-7, with 11 positions matching TRBD1. The ends lost 7 bases at V and 5 bases at J; junction bases unmatched: 4. The CDR3 sequence is 12 residues long. Germline V lookup: CDR1 SQVTM, CDR2 ANQGSEA. The CDR3 loop is CSGGQGGNEQYF. The DNA of the CDR3 is TGCAGCGGGGGACAGGGGGGCAACGAGCAGTACTTC.

The J gene is TRBJ2-2, the V gene TRBV14; 10 nucleotides match TRBD1. The germline gives CDR1 SGHDN, CDR2 FVKESK. The CDR3 is made up of 15 amino acids. The ends lost 4 bases at V and 4 bases at J; junction bases unmatched: 3. CDR3 protein: CASSRGQGSTGELFF. The CDR3 region has the DNA TGTGCCAGCAGCCGGGGACAGGGGAGCACCGGGGAGCTGTTTTTT.

A few counts support this clone. This chain connects TRBV28 to TRBJ1-4, with 7 bases lining up with TRBD1. The CDR3 length is 15 residues. V lost 8 bases and J lost 6; bases outside the gene matches: 12. CDR1 is MDHEN and CDR2 is SYDVKM in the germline V gene. The CDR3 spells CASEPPGTADEKLFF. The CDR3 DNA reads as TGTGCCAGCGAGCCCCCCGGGACAGCAGATGAAAAACTGTTTTTT.

The chain uses TRBV14 and TRBJ2-3, with 10 positions matching TRBD2. J lost 2 bases, V lost 1 base, and 9 bases had no gene match. CDR1 SGHDN and CDR2 FVKESK come from the germline V gene. The CDR3 has 18 amino acids. The CDR3 region has the DNA TGTGCCAGCAGCCAAGCAACGCTAGCGGGGGCCCACACAGATACGCAGTATTTT. Translation: CASSQATLAGAHTDTQYF.

This chain joins TRBV10-2 and TRBJ2-5; TRBD1 matches at 7 bases. The CDR3 has 15 residues. With 10 bases clipped from V and 0 bases from J, the junction kept 11 bases outside the gene matches. CDR1 is WSHSY, CDR2 SAAADI, per germline. In DNA, the CDR3 is TGCGCCACCCAACTAACACAGGGGTACCAAGAGACCCAGTACTTC. Residues: CATQLTQGYQETQYF.

The chain uses TRBV7-3 and TRBJ2-3; 8 nucleotides align to TRBD2. Germline CDR1 is SGHTA and CDR2 is FQGTGA. CDR3 length: 16 amino acids. V dropped 1 base and J dropped 0; count of bases not matched to a gene: 3. This CDR3 reads CASSLNPSGSTDTQYF. CDR3 sequence (DNA): TGTGCCAGCAGCTTAAATCCTAGCGGGAGCACAGATACGCAGTATTTT.

This chain connects TRBV5-4 to TRBJ2-6; 9 positions match TRBD1. From germline, CDR1 is SGHNT and CDR2 YYREEE (reference sequence). The CDR3 extends over 19 amino acids. Trimming removed 5 bases from V and 0 bases from J; junction bases left unmatched: 12. The CDR3 is CASSSGSQGAFSGANVLTF. CDR3 bases: TGTGCCAGCAGTTCCGGGTCACAGGGGGCCTTCTCTGGGGCCAACGTCCTGACTTTC.

The V and J genes are TRBV30 and TRBJ2-3; TRBD2 might be the D (5 bases). The V gene's germline CDR1 is GTSNPN and CDR2 SVGIG (reference sequence). Trimming took 3 bases from V and 7 from J, leaving 11 bases between them. The CDR3 totals 12 residues. CDR3 in amino acids: CAWSLAVNTQYF. CDR3 sequence (DNA): TGTGCCTGGAGCCTAGCTGTGAATACGCAGTATTTT. Filled out from reference TRBV30 and TRBJ2-3, the complete variable domain reads SQTIHQWPATLVQPVGSPLSLECTVEGTSNPNLYWYRQAAGRGLQLLFYSVGIGQISSEVPQNLSASRPQDRQFILSSKKLLLSDSGFYLCAWSLAVNTQYFGPGTRLTVL.

J is TRBJ2-2 and V is TRBV6-5; 7 bases map to TRBD2. The germline CDR1 and CDR2 sequences are MNHEY and SVGAGI. This CDR3 has 14 amino acids. V shed 6 bases, J shed 4 bases, and the junction held 5 bases outside the gene matches. The DNA for the CDR3 is TGTGCCAGCAGCCCCGGGGGGATCACCGGGGAGCTGTTTTTT. It specifies CASSPGGITGELFF.

This clone was seen only once. The chain combines TRBV15 with TRBJ2-5; 7 nucleotides line up with TRBD2. The trim removed 5 bases at V and 3 bases at J, leaving 6 bases unmatched. CDR1 LNHNV and CDR2 YYDKDF come from the germline V gene (reference sequence). The CDR3 is made up of 14 amino acids. CDR3 nucleotides: TGTGCCACCAGCGAGGGCGGGGGAAAAGAGACCCAGTACTTC. Translated: CATSEGGGKETQYF.

The genes are TRBV6-5 and TRBJ1-6, with D perhaps TRBD1 (5 bases). This CDR3 contains 15 residues. V was shortened by 0 bases and J by 6 bases, with 9 bases between the two germline ends. CDR1 is MNHEY, CDR2 SVGAGI, per germline. The chain's CDR3 is CASSYSGVGNSPLHF. DNA of the CDR3: TGTGCCAGCAGTTACTCAGGGGTCGGTAATTCACCCCTCCACTTT.